This TCR beta chain was documented in a study of vaccination effects on CD4 cells after COVID-19. Overall study: As their vaccination, participants received two doses of either BNT162b2 or mRNA-1273.

Study findings and constraints: Researchers report that only 1 of 255 vaccine-induced clones in healthy vaccinees cross-reacted with common cold coronaviruses. Few convalescent patients were included, and no early post-infection timepoints were sampled.

Sequencing in the ViraFEST assay came after antigen-specific CD4+ T cells had been expanded with viral peptide pools, which were used to stimulate PBMC. CD4+ T cells were isolated after less than 12 days of culture. None of these healthy vaccinees had been infected with SARS-CoV-2 before vaccination. Half of the medium was exchanged for IL-2 medium on both days 3 and 7. Turning to this clone: Antigen specificity is unknown.

Produced via immunoSEQ multiplex PCR; TCRdb's table is partial and in-frame only. The sample carries roughly 53,000 clones, 60% to 80% recorded once. The CDR3 consists of 15 residues. The V gene's germline CDR1 is SGHAT and CDR2 FQNNGV. The source of this sequence is a human donor who received a COVID-19 vaccine. V is TRBV11-2 and J is TRBJ2-7; 7 bases match TRBD2. This sample comprised CD4+ T cells from PBMCs cultured with HCoV-OC43 spike peptides, obtained before COVID-19 vaccination. Indicated subset: HCoV-OC43 spike overlapping peptide pool stimulation. CDR3 region: CGRSSGLAATYEQYV. The CDR3 DNA is TGTGGCAGATCGAGCGGGCTAGCGGCGACCTACGAGCAGTACGTC.